This is a list of T cell receptor beta chains from one sample in a study of T cell repertoires in cytomegalovirus infection. These receptors have no known antigen. TCRdb ran MiXCR on the reads and lists one entry per CDR3 protein. The sample lists about 340,000 distinct CDR3 sequences, about 27% occurring once. The sample was cultured PBMCs, taken from culture after CMV antigen stimulation. The origin of the receptors is a human donor in good health (CMV status not recorded). Some clones in this sample may be carry-over from other donors' samples. Each CDR3 is given with its conserved first and last residue. D genes are given only for firm matches. Rows may omit the clone size; those that give it use once, few, many or a size class.

D gene	V gene	clone size	J gene	CDR3 protein	CDR3 DNA
TRBD1	TRBV12-3/TRBV12-4	once	TRBJ2-1	CASSSEGTGRDNEQFF	TGTGCCAGCAGCAGCGAGGGGACAGGGAGGGACAATGAGCAGTTCTTC
-	TRBV19	-	TRBJ1-1	CASSPAGRITEAFF	TGTGCCAGTAGCCCGGCGGGTAGGATCACTGAAGCTTTCTTT
TRBD2	TRBV7-2	many	TRBJ2-3	CASSLRTSGTFGTQYF	TGTGCCAGCAGCCTTCGGACTAGCGGGACTTTCGGCACGCAGTATTTT
TRBD1	TRBV6-8	-	TRBJ1-1	CASRSGQGVQNTEAFF	TGTGCCAGCAGGTCCGGACAGGGGGTCCAGAACACTGAAGCTTTCTTT
-	TRBV15	-	TRBJ2-5	CATSRERGRGETQYF	TGTGCCACCAGCAGAGAAAGGGGGAGAGGCGAGACCCAGTACTTC
-	TRBV6-5	-	TRBJ1-4	CASRRTTATNEKLFF	TGTGCCAGCAGAAGGACCACAGCAACTAATGAAAAACTGTTTTTT
-	TRBV7-2	many	TRBJ2-3	CASSPRYGSTDTQYF	TGTGCCAGCAGCCCACGTTACGGGAGCACAGATACGCAGTATTTT
-	TRBV5-6	few	TRBJ1-2	CASSLDRDPLFYGYTF	TGTGCCAGCAGCTTGGACAGGGACCCACTATTCTATGGCTACACCTTC
-	TRBV27	-	TRBJ1-3	CASSLSFGFFSGNTIYF	TGTGCCAGCAGTTTATCGTTTGGGTTTTTCTCTGGAAACACCATATATTTT
TRBD2	TRBV20-1	few	TRBJ2-1	CSARDGRGLDIHEQFF	TGCAGTGCTAGAGATGGTCGGGGACTAGATATCCATGAGCAGTTCTTC
TRBD1	TRBV6-1	-	TRBJ1-1	CASSRYRQGVSTEAFF	TGTGCCAGCAGCCGCTATCGACAGGGTGTCAGCACTGAAGCTTTCTTT